This TCR beta chain was recovered during a study of neurological immune-mediated disorders. Whole-study results and caveats: Repertoires from 18 of 34 multiple sclerosis patients grouped phylogenetically into a related-CDR3 cluster, suggesting a possible signature.

CDR1 is SGHDT, CDR2 YYEEEE, per germline. The CDR3 is made up of 14 amino acids. V was clipped by 4 bases and J by 3 bases; unmatched bases: 4. TCRdb recomputed calls from the 5' RACE reads with MiXCR, one row per CDR3 protein. The profile shows about 60,000 distinct CDR3 sequences, 3% to 4% of them singletons. This clonotype was detected many times. The antigen is not known. The receptor was derived from a woman aged 60-75 years with multiple sclerosis. The sample taken for sequencing was PBMCs. V is TRBV5-6 and J is TRBJ1-5, with 7 bases lining up with TRBD1. This chain's CDR3 is CASSRTGPNQPQHF. In DNA form, the CDR3 reads TGTGCCAGCAGCCGGACAGGTCCCAATCAGCCCCAGCATTTT.